The sequence of this T cell receptor beta chain was determined in a study of shared clonotypes between healthy human individuals. Whole-study findings and limits: The sampled material consisted only of blood, and tissue repertoires are likely to differ. Richness estimates generally favored naive over memory subsets.

Details on this clone: What it binds is unknown.

CDR3 length equals 15 residues. The V and J ends lost 0 bases and 7 bases respectively, with 16 bases between them. Germline CDR1 MNHNS, CDR2 SASEGT. It was roughly 190 ng DNA, 28,000 or so T cell genomes, that sorted-subset replicate PCRs used. In the original analysis: Junction-only sequences without quality scores were provided by ImmunoSEQ, so filtering was different. Method: immunoSEQ multiplex PCR; TCRdb's copy keeps in-frame clones and lacks some. V and J calls plus clone size are reproduced from that table; the DNA served to infer D and trimming. The sample includes hundreds of thousands of clones, about two thirds of them seen just once.

V and J are TRBV6-1 and TRBJ2-7, with a possible D match to TRBD2 (6 bases). The sequencing sample was made of memory CD4+ T cells sorted from blood. The subset was: CD45RA-negative fraction. The receptor was isolated from a woman in her 30s in good health. The CDR3 protein is CASSEALLGGREQYF. CDR3 bases: TGTGCCAGCAGTGAAGCGCTTCTGGGGGGACGAGAGCAGTACTTC.